Listed here is a single T cell receptor beta chain. This sample also contains other DNA sequences that code for the same CDR3. These data originate in a study of shared clonotypes between healthy human individuals. Measured with immunoSEQ multiplex PCR; TCRdb has only the in-frame clones, and not every one. The sample lists about 120,000 clones; around 68% were seen once. The germline CDR1 and CDR2 sequences are SGDLS and YYNGEE. CDR3 size: 14 residues. V dropped 2 bases and J dropped 4; count of bases not matched to a gene: 4. The sample consisted of memory CD8+ T cells sorted from blood. Subset here: CD45RO+ cells pooled with CCR7-negative TemRA cells. The J gene is TRBJ2-3, the V gene TRBV9, with 7 bases matching TRBD2. The sequence came from a woman aged 25 to 39 in good health. Here the CDR3 reads CASSVGGGSDTQYF. DNA of the CDR3: TGTGCCAGCAGCGTCGGGGGAGGGTCAGATACGCAGTATTTT.